This TCR beta chain was captured by sequencing in a study of response to subunit inactivated influenza vaccine (dated by TCRdb to 2016 to 2019). Concerning the study at large: The study used deep quantitative T cell receptor repertoire profiling to track responses to a trivalent subunit inactivated influenza vaccine. Study-wide findings and limitations: It was suggested by the authors that each seasonal influenza vaccination may recruit only a limited number of new T cells.

V is clipped by 3 bases and J by 2 bases, and the sequence between their germline boundaries is 8 bases long. The germline V gene yields SGHTA for CDR1 and FQGNSA for CDR2. Spanning cysteine to phenylalanine, the CDR3 consists of 14 amino acids. Of the read, only the CDR3 DNA is kept; its 42 bases are in frame from base 1. Many counts were recorded for this clonotype. Its antigen specificity is not known. Base qualities were left out, and no much larger clone turns up one base away. The library was prepared using RT-PCR. For sequencing, an Illumina HiSeq 2500 was employed. The raw public reads went through TCRdb reprocessing: fastp at Q25, MiXCR clone calling, in-frame beta chains kept. Records with the same CDR3 protein are collapsed into one entry carrying the most frequent genes and DNA. Counted in this sample were 500,000 to 650,000 distinct CDR3 sequences; approximately 7.6% of them appeared once. The top ten clones comprise about an eighth of the sample.

The material was PBMCs from blood, obtained less than 30 months after vaccination. The sequence derives from a man between 50 and 69 years old who received an inactivated influenza vaccine. Donor details come from another sample of the same person, matched by shared clones. The sequence links TRBV7-2 to TRBJ1-3; no D gene is confidently identified. The DNA sequence reads TGTGCCAGCAGCTTGGCTGGGGCTGGAAACACCATATATTTT. Its protein is CASSLAGAGNTIYF. The variable domain in full, with residues beyond the CDR3 obtained from the reference TRBV7-2 and TRBJ1-3 genes, is GAGVSQSPSNKVTEKGKDVELRCDPISGHTALYWYRQSLGQGLEFLIYFQGNSAPDKSGLPSDRFSAERTGGSVSTLTIQRTQQEDSAVYLCASSLAGAGNTIYFGEGSWLTVV.